The source of this T cell receptor beta chain is a study of CD8+ T cells in alopecia areata. The treatment denotes: oral pan-JAK inhibitor, 5-10 mg twice daily. Sorted populations comprised CD4+ and CD8+ T cells obtained from PBMCs. Germline V CDR1 and CDR2: MNHEY, SMNVEV (reference sequence). The CDR3 sequence is 16 residues long. The junction had 10 bases not matched to a gene; V was cut back by 5 bases and J by 5 bases. As the sequencing template, cDNA was produced by extracting RNA and reverse transcribing it. Produced via immunoSEQ multiplex PCR; TCRdb's table is partial and in-frame only. The sample lists about 180,000 clones; 51% were seen once.

The sample in question was CD8+ T cells sorted from blood, obtained between weeks 51 and 52, from a patient treated with tofacitinib. This chain links TRBV27 with TRBJ1-5; 9 bases align to TRBD1. The origin of this receptor is a human donor with alopecia areata. The CDR3 DNA reads TGTGCCAGCAGTCCCCCCGGGACAGGGTATGATCAGCCCCAGCATTTT. Translating it yields CASSPPGTGYDQPQHF.